The T cell receptor (beta chain) described here comes from a study of shared clonotypes between healthy human individuals. Across the whole study: Donors, aged 18 to 49, were a couple of women and a few men. Overall study findings and caveats: It was observed that 5% to 6.5% of naive CD4 clonotypes were shared across a handful of donors.

The germline CDR1 and CDR2 sequences are SEHNR and FQNEAQ (reference sequence). V shed 4 bases and J shed 8 bases, with 15 bases lying between them. This CDR3 spans 14 amino acids. Produced via immunoSEQ multiplex PCR; TCRdb's table is partial and in-frame only. The data contain approximately 2,000,000 clones, 85% to 95% of them singletons. In the case of this clone: Its antigen is still unknown.

This TCR was sampled from a man younger than 35 in good health. Some clones in this sample may be carry-over from other donors' samples. This chain links TRBV7-9 with TRBJ2-1; D gene uncertain. Specimen: naive CD4+ T cells from PBMCs. Indicated subset: CD45RA+ positively selected. Here the CDR3 reads CASSSPTALDEQFF. The CDR3 bases are TGTGCCAGCAGCTCCCCGACGGCCTTGGATGAGCAGTTCTTC.